Listed below are T cell receptor beta chains from one sample, sequenced in a study of T cell responses to AZD1222 COVID-19 vaccine. The data were produced by immunoSEQ multiplex PCR, yet TCRdb's version contains in-frame clones alone and is incomplete. Here the sample spans 150,000 to 200,000 clones, 85% to 90% being singletons. This specimen consisted of peripheral blood, obtained 28 days after the second AZD1222 dose. The receptors come from an adult who received the AZD1222 COVID-19 vaccine. CDR3s leave out the opening cysteine and the closing phenylalanine or tryptophan. The order of the fields is V gene, J gene, D gene, CDR3 protein. The D gene is left open where the match is weak.

>TRBV6-2/TRBV6-3|TRBJ1-2|.
ASSPIDTGARSGYT
>TRBV7-2|TRBJ2-7|TRBD2
ASSSIGLAVTYEQY
>TRBV27|TRBJ1-5|.
ASSSTAYSNQPQH
>TRBV5-1|TRBJ2-2|TRBD2
ASTRGTGGANTGELF
>TRBV29-1|TRBJ1-3|.
SGGDSGNTIY
>TRBV5-8|TRBJ1-3|.
ASSLGGSGNTIY
>TRBV3-1/TRBV3-2|TRBJ1-4|.
ASSQDLGATNEKLF
>TRBV5-4|TRBJ2-1|.
ASSTGPDNEQF
>TRBV9|TRBJ2-1|TRBD2
ASSVAKGLVVDEQF
>TRBV30|TRBJ2-2|.
AWSSDTGELF
>TRBV9|TRBJ1-1|.
ASSDQLLNTEAF
>TRBV19|TRBJ2-7|TRBD2
ASSPPGLALYEQY
>TRBV7-8|TRBJ1-3|.
ASSPASTPGNTIY
>TRBV18|TRBJ2-5|.
ASSPSGRETQY
>TRBV7-3|TRBJ2-2|TRBD1
ASSPGQGVGELF
>TRBV6-5|TRBJ1-5|.
ATKQRNEAQH
>TRBV5-1|TRBJ2-1|.
ASSSRDVSYNEQF
>TRBV4-1|TRBJ2-1|.
ASSRVVRGASSYNEQF
>TRBV27|TRBJ1-4|TRBD1
ASSPTSEGALF
>TRBV27|TRBJ2-7|.
AGTDDSLSYEQY
>TRBV25-1|TRBJ1-4|TRBD1
ASKPRTGQGEKLF
>TRBV12-5|TRBJ2-7|.
ASGLVLGSDSYEQY
>TRBV7-2|TRBJ2-7|.
ASSLVSQSYEQY
>TRBV20-1|TRBJ1-5|.
SASNGGVRWQPQH
>TRBV7-8|TRBJ1-2|TRBD1
ASSLAAWGGGGDGYT
>TRBV11-2|TRBJ1-1|.
ASAISGGNTEAF
>TRBV5-1|TRBJ1-4|.
ASSLESNRDYEKLF
>TRBV6-5|TRBJ1-5|.
ASSYDGNQPQH
>TRBV5-1|TRBJ1-2|.
ASKFNPGSNYGYT
>TRBV2|TRBJ1-1|TRBD1
ASSAVPGQGPGTEAF
>TRBV7-6|TRBJ2-7|.
ASSLGGELSYEQY
>TRBV6-2/TRBV6-3|TRBJ1-5|.
ASSLQGWGNQPQH
>TRBV20-1|TRBJ2-7|TRBD1
SASGTGYYEQY
>TRBV19|TRBJ1-5|.
ASSIDWQPQH
>TRBV20-1|TRBJ2-1|.
SASEIGDRVRNEQF
>TRBV5-8|TRBJ1-5|TRBD1
ASSLVQGAFQPQH
>TRBV18|TRBJ2-7|TRBD2
ASSRDYSYEQY
>TRBV12-3/TRBV12-4|TRBJ2-1|.
ASTRQGYNEQF
>TRBV9|TRBJ1-3|TRBD1
ASSVALISGQGGGNTIY
>TRBV19|TRBJ1-2|TRBD1
ASDRGSTNYGYT
>TRBV3-1/TRBV3-2|TRBJ2-7|.
ASSQLPPNQESYEQY
>TRBV3-1/TRBV3-2|TRBJ1-3|.
ASSPLWGSGNTIY
>TRBV7-2|TRBJ1-6|.
ASSLAGGGSPLH
>TRBV11-2|TRBJ2-2|TRBD2
ASSLSGGLANTGELF
>TRBV5-1|TRBJ1-2|.
ASSLEGAGGYT
>TRBV3-1/TRBV3-2|TRBJ2-1|.
ASSQDRSLGSYNEQF